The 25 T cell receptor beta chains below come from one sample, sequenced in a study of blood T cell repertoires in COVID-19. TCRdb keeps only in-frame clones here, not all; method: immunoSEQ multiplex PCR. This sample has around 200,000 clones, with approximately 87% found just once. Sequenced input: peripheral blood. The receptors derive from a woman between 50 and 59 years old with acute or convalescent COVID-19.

The CDR3 here is CASSPDRGEQFF. Here the CDR3 DNA reads TGTGCCAGCAGCCCTGATCGGGGGGAGCAGTTCTTC. The chain couples TRBV11-3 to TRBJ2-1; D may be TRBD2 (6 bases). The V gene's germline CDR1 is SGHNT and CDR2 YENEEA. Trimming cost V 5 bases and J 10 bases, with 12 bases left between them. The CDR3 loop spans 12 amino acids.

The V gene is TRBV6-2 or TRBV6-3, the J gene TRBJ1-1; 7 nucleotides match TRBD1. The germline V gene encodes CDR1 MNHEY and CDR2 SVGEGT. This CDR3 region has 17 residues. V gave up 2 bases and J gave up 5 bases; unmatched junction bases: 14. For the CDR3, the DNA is TGTGCCAGCAGTTACCCGATAAGACAGGGCGATAAGACTGAAGCTTTCTTT. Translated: CASSYPIRQGDKTEAFF.

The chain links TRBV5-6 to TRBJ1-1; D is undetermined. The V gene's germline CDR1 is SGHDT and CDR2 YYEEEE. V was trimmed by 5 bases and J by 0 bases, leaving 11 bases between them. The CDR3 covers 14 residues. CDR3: CASSLGLMNTEAFF. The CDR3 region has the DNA TGTGCCAGCAGTTTAGGACTGATGAACACTGAAGCTTTCTTT.

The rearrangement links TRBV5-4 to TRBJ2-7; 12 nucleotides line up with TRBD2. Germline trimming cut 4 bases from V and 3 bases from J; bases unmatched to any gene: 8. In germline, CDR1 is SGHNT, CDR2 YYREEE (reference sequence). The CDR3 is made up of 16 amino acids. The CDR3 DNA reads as TGTGCCAGCAGCGGCGGGACTAGCGGGCCTCTCTACGAGCAGTACTTC. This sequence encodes CASSGGTSGPLYEQYF.

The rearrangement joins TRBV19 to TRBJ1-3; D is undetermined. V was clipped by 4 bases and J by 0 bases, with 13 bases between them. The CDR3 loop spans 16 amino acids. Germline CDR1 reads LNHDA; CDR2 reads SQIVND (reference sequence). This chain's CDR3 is CASSTRSSYSGNTIYF. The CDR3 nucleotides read TGTGCCAGTAGTACCAGGTCCTCATACTCTGGAAACACCATATATTTT.

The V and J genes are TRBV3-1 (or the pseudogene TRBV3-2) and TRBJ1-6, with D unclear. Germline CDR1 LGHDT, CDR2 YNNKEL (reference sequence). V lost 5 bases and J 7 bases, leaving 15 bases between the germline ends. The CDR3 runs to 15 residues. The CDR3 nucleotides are TGTGCCAGCAGCTCCGGGGAGGTCTCCAATTCACCCCTCCACTTT. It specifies CASSSGEVSNSPLHF.

CDR3 sequence (DNA): TGTGCCAGCAGTTTTAGGGCGCGGACAGGCCTCCATATGAACACTGAAGCTTTCTTT. Its translation is CASSFRARTGLHMNTEAFF. The chain recombines TRBV27 with TRBJ1-1; 7 bases line up with TRBD1. Germline V gene lookup returns CDR1 MNHEY and CDR2 SMNVEV (reference sequence). Trimming at V came to 3 bases and at J to 0 bases, leaving 16 bases not matched to a gene. This CDR3 spans 19 amino acids.

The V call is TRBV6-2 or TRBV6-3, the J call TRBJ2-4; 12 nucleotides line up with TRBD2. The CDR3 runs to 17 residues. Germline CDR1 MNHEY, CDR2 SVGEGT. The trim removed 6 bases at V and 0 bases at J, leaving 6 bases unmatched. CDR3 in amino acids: CASRPGTSGLAKNIQYF. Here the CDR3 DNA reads TGTGCCAGCAGACCTGGGACTAGCGGGCTAGCCAAAAACATTCAGTACTTC.

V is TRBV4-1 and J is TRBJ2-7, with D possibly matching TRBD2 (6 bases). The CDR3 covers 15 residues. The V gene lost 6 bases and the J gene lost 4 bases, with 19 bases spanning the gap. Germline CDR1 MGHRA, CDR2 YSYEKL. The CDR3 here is CASRTQTGRGYEQYF. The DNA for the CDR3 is TGCGCCAGCAGAACACAAACGGGGCGGGGATACGAGCAGTACTTC.

This CDR3 reads CATSRERGQGGSPLHF. CDR3 sequence (DNA): TGTGCCACCAGCAGAGAAAGGGGACAGGGGGGTTCACCCCTCCACTTT. This rearrangement joins TRBV15 to TRBJ1-6; 11 bases are shared with TRBD1. The CDR3 length is 16 residues. CDR1 is LNHNV, CDR2 YYDKDF, per germline (reference sequence). The junction had 4 bases not matched to a gene; V was cut back by 0 bases and J by 9 bases. The entire variable domain, with the rest obtained from reference TRBV15 and TRBJ1-6, is as follows: DAMVIQNPRYQVTQFGKPVTLSCSQTLNHNVMYWYQQKSSQAPKLLFHYYDKDFNNEADTPDNFQSRRPNTSFCFLDIRSPGLGDTAMYLCATSRERGQGGSPLHFGNGTRLTVT.

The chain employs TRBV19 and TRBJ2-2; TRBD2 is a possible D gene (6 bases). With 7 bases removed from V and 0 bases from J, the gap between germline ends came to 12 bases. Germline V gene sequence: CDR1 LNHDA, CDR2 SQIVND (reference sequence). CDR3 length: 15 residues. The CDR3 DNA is TGTGCCAGTATAGGAGGGTTCGCGAACACCGGGGAGCTGTTTTTT. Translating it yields CASIGGFANTGELFF.

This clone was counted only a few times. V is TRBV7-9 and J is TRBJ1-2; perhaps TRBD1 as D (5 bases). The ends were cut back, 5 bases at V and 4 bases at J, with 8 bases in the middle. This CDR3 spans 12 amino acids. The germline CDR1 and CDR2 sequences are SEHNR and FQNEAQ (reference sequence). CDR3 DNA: TGTGCCAGCAGCATGGACACCTATGGCTACACCTTC. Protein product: CASSMDTYGYTF. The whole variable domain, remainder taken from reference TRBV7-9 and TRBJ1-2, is DTGVSQNPRHKITKRGQNVTFRCDPISEHNRLYWYRQTLGQGPEFLTYFQNEAQLEKSRLLSDRFSAERPKGSFSTLEIQRTEQGDSAMYLCASSMDTYGYTFGSGTRLTVV.

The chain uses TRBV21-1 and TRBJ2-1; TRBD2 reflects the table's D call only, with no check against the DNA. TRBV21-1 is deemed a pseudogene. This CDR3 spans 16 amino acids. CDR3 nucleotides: TGTGCCAGCAGCACCCCCGGGACTAGCGGAAACAATGAGCAGTTCTTC. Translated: CASSTPGTSGNNEQFF.

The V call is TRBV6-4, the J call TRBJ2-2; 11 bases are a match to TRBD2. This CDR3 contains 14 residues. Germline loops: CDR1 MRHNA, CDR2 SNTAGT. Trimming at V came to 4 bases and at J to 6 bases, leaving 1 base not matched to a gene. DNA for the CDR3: TGTGCCAGCAGTGGACTAGCGGGGTCCGGGGAGCTGTTTTTT. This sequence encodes CASSGLAGSGELFF.

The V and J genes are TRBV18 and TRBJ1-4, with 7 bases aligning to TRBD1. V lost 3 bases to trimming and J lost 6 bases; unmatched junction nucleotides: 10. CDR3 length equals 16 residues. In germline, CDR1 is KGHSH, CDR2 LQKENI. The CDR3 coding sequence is TGTGCCAGCTCACCGACGGGACAGCCGCCGGATGAAAAACTGTTTTTT. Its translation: CASSPTGQPPDEKLFF.

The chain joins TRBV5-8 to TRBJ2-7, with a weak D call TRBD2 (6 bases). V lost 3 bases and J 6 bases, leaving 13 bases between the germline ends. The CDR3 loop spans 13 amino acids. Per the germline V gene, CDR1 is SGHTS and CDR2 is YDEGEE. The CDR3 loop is CASSSPEGGEQYF. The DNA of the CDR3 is TGTGCCAGCAGCTCCCCGGAGGGAGGCGAGCAGTACTTC.

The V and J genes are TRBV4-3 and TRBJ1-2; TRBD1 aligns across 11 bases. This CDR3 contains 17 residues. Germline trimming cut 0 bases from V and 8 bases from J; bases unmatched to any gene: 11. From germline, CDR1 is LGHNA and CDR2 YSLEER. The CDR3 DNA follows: TGCGCCAGCAGCCAAGATGTAAAGGGACAGGGGGTGGGCGGCTACACCTTC. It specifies CASSQDVKGQGVGGYTF.

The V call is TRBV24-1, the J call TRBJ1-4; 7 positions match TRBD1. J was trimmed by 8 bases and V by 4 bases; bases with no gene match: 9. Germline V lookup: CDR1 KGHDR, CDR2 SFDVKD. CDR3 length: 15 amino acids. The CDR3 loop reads CATSERFGTAEKLFF. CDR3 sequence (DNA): TGTGCCACCAGTGAAAGATTCGGGACAGCGGAAAAACTGTTTTTT.

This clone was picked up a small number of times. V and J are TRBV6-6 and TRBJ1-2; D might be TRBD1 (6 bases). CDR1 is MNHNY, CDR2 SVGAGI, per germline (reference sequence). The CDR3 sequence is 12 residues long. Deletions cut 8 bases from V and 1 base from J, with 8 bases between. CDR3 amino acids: CASRGGNYGYTF. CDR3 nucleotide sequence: TGTGCCAGCCGAGGGGGTAACTATGGCTACACCTTC.

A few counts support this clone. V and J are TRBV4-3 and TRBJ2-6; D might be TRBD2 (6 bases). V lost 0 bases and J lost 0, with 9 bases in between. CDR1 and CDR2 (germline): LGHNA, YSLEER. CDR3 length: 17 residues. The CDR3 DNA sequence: TGCGCCAGCAGCCAAGATCAAGCGGGCTCTGGGGCCAACGTCCTGACTTTC. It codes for CASSQDQAGSGANVLTF.

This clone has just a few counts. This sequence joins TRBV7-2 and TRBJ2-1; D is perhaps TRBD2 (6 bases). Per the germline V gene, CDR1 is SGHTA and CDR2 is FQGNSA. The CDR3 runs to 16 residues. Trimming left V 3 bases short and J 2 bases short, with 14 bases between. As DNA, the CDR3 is TGTGCCAGCAGCTTTTCCGGGACTGAGACCTACAATGAGCAGTTCTTC. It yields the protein CASSFSGTETYNEQFF. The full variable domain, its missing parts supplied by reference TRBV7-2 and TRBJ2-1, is GAGVSQSPSNKVTEKGKDVELRCDPISGHTALYWYRQSLGQGLEFLIYFQGNSAPDKSGLPSDRFSAERTGGSVSTLTIQRTQQEDSAVYLCASSFSGTETYNEQFFGPGTRLTVL.

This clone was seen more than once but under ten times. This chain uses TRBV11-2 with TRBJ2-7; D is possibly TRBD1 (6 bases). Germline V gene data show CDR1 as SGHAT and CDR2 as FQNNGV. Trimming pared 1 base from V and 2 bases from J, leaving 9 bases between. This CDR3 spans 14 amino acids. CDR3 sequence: CASSLGGDTYEQYF. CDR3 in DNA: TGTGCCAGCAGCTTAGGTGGGGACACCTACGAGCAGTACTTC.

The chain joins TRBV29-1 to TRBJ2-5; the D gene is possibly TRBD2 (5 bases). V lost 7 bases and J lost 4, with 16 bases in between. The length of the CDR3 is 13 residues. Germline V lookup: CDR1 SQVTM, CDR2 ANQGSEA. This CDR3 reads CSGERRGRETQYF. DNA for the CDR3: TGCAGCGGCGAACGACGGGGTCGAGAGACCCAGTACTTC.

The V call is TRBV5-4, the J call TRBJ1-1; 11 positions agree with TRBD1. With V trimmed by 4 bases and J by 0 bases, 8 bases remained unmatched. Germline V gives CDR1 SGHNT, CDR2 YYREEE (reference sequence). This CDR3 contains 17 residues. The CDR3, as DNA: TGTGCCAGCAGCGTCCCGGGACAGGGGGGTTTGAACACTGAAGCTTTCTTT. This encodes CASSVPGQGGLNTEAFF. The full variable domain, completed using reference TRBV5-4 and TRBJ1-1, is ETGVTQSPTHLIKTRGQQVTLRCSSQSGHNTVSWYQQALGQGPQFIFQYYREEENGRGNFPPRFSGLQFPNYSSELNVNALELDDSALYLCASSVPGQGGLNTEAFFGQGTRLTVV.

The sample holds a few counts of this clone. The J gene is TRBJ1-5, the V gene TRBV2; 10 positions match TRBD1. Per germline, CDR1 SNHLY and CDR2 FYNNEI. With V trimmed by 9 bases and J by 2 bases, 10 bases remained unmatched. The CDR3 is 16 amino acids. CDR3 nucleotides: TGTGCCAGTGGACAGGGGGTGGTATGGGGCAATCAGCCCCAGCATTTT. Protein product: CASGQGVVWGNQPQHF.